This T cell receptor (beta chain) was sequenced during a study of neurological immune-mediated disorders. One entry per CDR3 protein results from TCRdb running MiXCR on the 5' RACE reads. The data hold fewer than 11,000 distinct CDR3 sequences, with 20% to 25% observed a single time. This clonotype is medium-sized (0.01 to 0.1%) within its sample. There are 15 residues in the CDR3. Germline V gene data show CDR1 as SGHAT and CDR2 as FQNNGV. The V and J ends lost 2 bases and 3 bases respectively, with 13 bases between them. Specimen: CD8+ T cells from blood. The chain employs TRBV11-2 and TRBJ1-2; D possibly corresponds to TRBD1 (6 bases). The sequence derives from a woman between 55 and 75 years old with HTLV-1-associated myelopathy (HAM/TSP). CDR3 amino acids: CASSLKAGDHYGYTF. CDR3 nucleotides: TGTGCCAGCAGCTTAAAGGCAGGGGACCACTATGGCTACACCTTC.